One sample yielded the 28 T cell receptor beta chains listed below, sequenced in a study of blood T cells in healthy people across ages. Together with a sample-barcoded 5' primer, a J-beta primer mix was included in a second PCR lasting about 6 to 11 cycles. Each CDR3 protein gets one entry after TCRdb re-called the 5' RACE reads with MiXCR. The sample records fewer than 2 million distinct CDR3 sequences, approximately 40% being singletons. Source material: blood. The receptors shown here come from a human donor in good health.

This clonotype was seen just once. The chain recombines TRBV3-1 with TRBJ2-1; 13 bases match TRBD2. Germline lookup yields CDR1 LGHDT and CDR2 YNNKEL (reference sequence). J lost 9 bases, V lost 4 bases, and 15 bases had no gene match. The CDR3 consists of 18 residues. CDR3 in amino acids: CASSPSPGLAGAGGEQFF. The DNA for the CDR3 is TGTGCCAGCAGCCCTTCCCCTGGACTAGCGGGGGCGGGTGGTGAGCAGTTCTTC.

This clonotype was seen a few times. The genes are TRBV12-3 or TRBV12-4 and TRBJ1-2, with D unclear. V dropped 8 bases and J dropped 4 bases, with 14 bases sitting between them. This CDR3 spans 13 amino acids. In DNA, the CDR3 is TGTGCCAGCCAACCGGAGAGAGGCTATGGCTACACCTTC. This translates into CASQPERGYGYTF.

This rearrangement joins TRBV7-6 to TRBJ2-5, with TRBD1 matching 12 bases. The CDR3 sequence is 15 residues long. CDR1 and CDR2 (germline): SGHVS, FNYEAQ. V lost 0 bases to trimming and J lost 4 bases; unmatched junction nucleotides: 0. CDR3 DNA sequence: TGTGCCAGCAGCTTAGCGGGACAGGGGGCAGAGACCCAGTACTTC. Its protein product is CASSLAGQGAETQYF.

In its sample, this clonotype was seen once. J is TRBJ1-1 and V is TRBV20-1; 7 bases line up with TRBD1. The V and J ends lost 6 bases and 5 bases, in that order; junction bases with no gene match: 12. Germline V gene sequence: CDR1 DFQATT, CDR2 SNEGSKA (reference sequence). The CDR3 extends over 14 amino acids. CDR3 in amino acids: CSAPRQGRGTEAFF. The CDR3 bases are TGCAGTGCCCCAAGACAGGGTAGAGGAACTGAAGCTTTCTTT.

This rearrangement joins TRBV11-2 to TRBJ1-2; TRBD1 might be the D (6 bases). CDR1 and CDR2 (germline): SGHAT, FQNNGV. The CDR3 has 23 residues. Trimming stripped 4 bases from V and 5 bases from J, with 41 bases between. DNA for the CDR3: TGTGCCAGCAGCTCATTATTGGGTCATCGAACCGCCGGGACACGAGGGTTGAAGTATGGCTACACCTTC. Its translation: CASSSLLGHRTAGTRGLKYGYTF.

About this clonotype itself: At one end, the junction sequence differs from germline, possibly due to a read error. The chain joins TRBV5-1 to TRBJ2-7, with D perhaps given as TRBD1 or TRBD2 (5 bases each). Germline CDR1 and CDR2: SGHRS and YFSETQ. The CDR3 has 14 residues. The CDR3 region has the DNA TGCGCCAGCCGGTGGGACCTGTCCCGCTACGGGCAGTACTTC. It is translated as CASRWDLSRYGQYF.

This clonotype was counted at least ten times. The rearrangement uses TRBV12-3 or TRBV12-4 and TRBJ2-7, with D uncertain. The CDR3 is 12 residues long. V lost 6 bases to trimming and J lost 3 bases, with 9 bases between them. The CDR3 DNA reads as TGTGCCAGCAGCCGCGACAACTACGAGCAGTACTTC. This sequence encodes CASSRDNYEQYF.

J is TRBJ2-1 and V is TRBV4-3; the D gene is possibly TRBD2 (7 bases). The J call may be faulty, since TRBJ2-7 better matches the DNA end. Per germline, CDR1 LGHNA and CDR2 YSLEER. There are 16 residues in the CDR3. This CDR3 reads CASSPEIQGRVGEQYF. CDR3 sequence (DNA): TGCGCCAGCAGCCCAGAAATTCAGGGGAGGGTCGGGGAGCAGTACTTC.

The chain couples TRBV10-3 to TRBJ1-2; 7 bases are a match to TRBD1. The CDR3 consists of 12 residues. Unmatched junction bases numbered 10, after V lost 11 bases and J lost 7 bases. The germline gives CDR1 ENHRY, CDR2 SYGVKD. CDR3 in DNA: TGTGCCGTACTAGAGGGGGCTGGTGGCTACACCTTC. Protein sequence: CAVLEGAGGYTF.

This CDR3 reads CASSQRTTSLSEQYF. In nucleotides, the CDR3 is TGTGCCAGCAGCCAAAGGACCACATCCTTATCCGAGCAGTACTTC. V and J are TRBV3-1 and TRBJ2-5; D is uncertain. The J call may be incorrect, as the DNA end agrees better with TRBJ2-7. Germline V gene lookup returns CDR1 LGHDT and CDR2 YNNKEL (reference sequence). The CDR3 consists of 15 residues.

This clonotype was counted between two and nine times. CDR3 coding DNA: TGCAGTGCTAGAGATATACAGGGGGAAGCTTTCTTT. Translating gives CSARDIQGEAFF. V is TRBV20-1 and J is TRBJ1-1; the match to TRBD1 covers 7 bases. The CDR3 is 12 amino acids. Losses at the gene ends were 0 bases for V and 8 bases for J; bases not matched to a gene: 3. The V gene's germline CDR1 is DFQATT and CDR2 SNEGSKA (reference sequence).

This chain connects TRBV20-1 to TRBJ2-5; 8 bases align to TRBD1. The germline CDR1 and CDR2 sequences are DFQATT and SNEGSKA (reference sequence). This CDR3 contains 14 residues. The CDR3 bases are TGCAGGACTAGAGATGGCCAGGGGGCCGAGACCCAGTACTTC. It encodes CRTRDGQGAETQYF.

This clonotype was detected only once. The chain carries TRBV6-5 and TRBJ2-7; 10 nucleotides line up with TRBD2. The CDR3 has 15 amino acids. V gave up 5 bases and J gave up 4 bases; unmatched junction bases: 8. CDR1 is MNHEY and CDR2 is SVGAGI in the germline V gene. CDR3 residues: CASSRSGGALYEQYF. The CDR3 coding sequence is TGTGCCAGCAGTCGAAGCGGGGGGGCCCTGTACGAGCAGTACTTC.

The chain has TRBV29-1 and TRBJ2-4; D is unclear. The DNA end is more similar to TRBJ2-7, so the J call may be wrong. The length of the CDR3 is 13 residues. Germline CDR1 and CDR2: SQVTM and ANQGSEA. CDR3 sequence reads: CSVLWNDPDEQYF. CDR3 DNA sequence: TGCAGCGTTCTTTGGAATGACCCCGACGAGCAGTACTTC.

This clonotype was recorded at least ten times. V gene TRBV10-3 combines with J gene TRBJ2-7; unclear D gene. The ends were cut back, 0 bases at V and 7 bases at J, with 4 bases in the middle. The germline V gene has CDR1 ENHRY and CDR2 SYGVKD. CDR3 length: 11 residues. CDR3 region: CAISESEEQYF. CDR3 DNA sequence: TGTGCCATCAGTGAGTCTGAAGAGCAGTACTTC.

The V call is TRBV7-2, the J call TRBJ2-4, with D maybe TRBD1 (7 bases). There are 17 residues in the CDR3. Deletions cut 4 bases from V and 2 bases from J, with 18 bases between. Per the germline V gene, CDR1 is SGHTA and CDR2 is FQGNSA. CDR3 region: CASSSGGLPSPKNIQYF. CDR3 coding DNA: TGTGCCAGCAGCTCAGGGGGACTCCCCTCTCCCAAAAACATTCAGTACTTC. Full variable domain (rest looked up from reference TRBV7-2 and TRBJ2-4): GAGVSQSPSNKVTEKGKDVELRCDPISGHTALYWYRQSLGQGLEFLIYFQGNSAPDKSGLPSDRFSAERTGGSVSTLTIQRTQQEDSAVYLCASSSGGLPSPKNIQYFGAGTRLSVL.

The CDR3 loop reads CASRETGGLQPQHF. CDR3 nucleotide sequence: TGTGCCAGCAGAGAAACAGGGGGCCTTCAGCCCCAGCATTTT. The genes are TRBV6-6 and TRBJ1-5; 9 bases fit TRBD1. J gave up 6 bases and V 6 bases, and 6 bases lay outside the gene matches. Germline V CDR1 and CDR2: MNHNY, SVGAGI (reference sequence). The CDR3 contains 14 residues.

A few counts support this clonotype. The CDR3 nucleotides are TGTGCCAGCAGTTTAACCCCTCTGCTCCCGCGAAAGGGTGAGCAGTTCTTC. It translates to CASSLTPLLPRKGEQFF. V usage is TRBV12-3 or TRBV12-4 and J usage is TRBJ2-1, with D unresolved. The CDR3 totals 17 residues. The V end lost 2 bases, the J end lost 9 bases, and 23 bases lay between the germline ends.

The chain couples TRBV10-3 to TRBJ1-2; 8 bases are shared with TRBD1. The trim removed 4 bases at V and 5 bases at J, leaving 9 bases unmatched. Germline V lookup: CDR1 ENHRY, CDR2 SYGVKD. The CDR3 is 15 amino acids. The CDR3 spells CAISVDWTGSYGYTF. CDR3 DNA sequence: TGTGCCATCAGTGTCGATTGGACAGGGTCGTATGGCTACACCTTC.

CDR3 sequence: CASSLAPIGQIYGYTF. The CDR3 region has the DNA TGTGCCAGCAGCTTAGCGCCAATAGGACAGATCTATGGCTACACCTTC. The V and J genes are TRBV7-2 and TRBJ1-2, with D perhaps TRBD1 (6 bases). The germline V and J ends were trimmed by 0 bases and 4 bases, with 15 bases remaining between them. The CDR3 extends over 16 amino acids. CDR1 is SGHTA and CDR2 is FQGNSA in the germline V gene.

V and J are TRBV20-1 and TRBJ2-1; the match to TRBD2 covers 7 bases. The CDR3 consists of 18 residues. V lost 2 bases, J lost 9 bases, and 22 bases stayed unmatched. Germline V lookup: CDR1 DFQATT, CDR2 SNEGSKA (reference sequence). This chain's CDR3 is CSARPQWEAGTPVGEQFF. The CDR3 region has the DNA TGCAGTGCTAGACCTCAATGGGAAGCGGGAACCCCCGTCGGTGAGCAGTTCTTC.

The chain is built from TRBV6-1 and TRBJ2-1; 10 bases are shared with TRBD2. After removal of 1 base from V and 5 bases from J, the junction contained 2 bases not matched to a gene. This CDR3 comprises 15 residues. CDR1 and CDR2 (germline): MNHNS, SASEGT. CDR3 region: CASSEERGGHNEQFF. The CDR3 bases are TGTGCCAGCAGTGAAGAGCGGGGGGGCCACAATGAGCAGTTCTTC.

This clonotype was found a few times. This CDR3 is CASSLLGRGSYNSPLHF. Written as DNA, the CDR3 is TGTGCCAGCAGCCTCCTGGGACGGGGCTCCTATAATTCACCCCTCCACTTT. The V gene is TRBV7-8, the J gene TRBJ1-6; a weak D match, TRBD1 (5 bases). Trimming took off 5 bases at V and 0 bases at J, with 14 bases between the two ends. The germline CDR1 and CDR2 sequences are SGHVS and FQNEAQ. The CDR3 contains 17 residues. The whole variable domain, remainder taken from reference TRBV7-8 and TRBJ1-6, is GAGVSQSPRYKVAKRGQDVALRCDPISGHVSLFWYQQALGQGPEFLTYFQNEAQLDKSGLPSDRFFAERPEGSVSTLKIQRTQQEDSAVYLCASSLLGRGSYNSPLHFGNGTRLTVT.

This clonotype was observed at least ten times. At one of its ends the junction is not consistent with the germline gene, which may arise from a read error. The CDR3 nucleotides are TGTGCCAGCAGCTTAGTCGTCACTGAAGCTTTCTTT. It yields the protein CASSLVVTEAFF. The chain has TRBV5-1 and TRBJ1-1; D is uncertain. The CDR3 length is 12 residues. CDR1 is SGHRS and CDR2 is YFSETQ in the germline V gene.

The chain uses TRBV30 and TRBJ1-2; D uncertain. Trimming removed 0 bases at V and 8 bases at J, with 7 bases between. CDR3 size: 11 residues. CDR1 and CDR2 from the germline V gene are GTSNPN and SVGIG (reference sequence). In DNA, the CDR3 is TGTGCCTGGAGTGTAGGTCAAGGCTACACCTTC. Its translation: CAWSVGQGYTF.

The chain links TRBV11-1 to TRBJ1-1; no clear D. Germline V gene lookup returns CDR1 SGHAT and CDR2 FQDESV (reference sequence). The germline V and J ends were trimmed by 7 bases and 4 bases, with 16 bases remaining between them. CDR3 length: 14 amino acids. This CDR3 reads CASTPVRWGTEAFF. The CDR3 DNA reads as TGTGCCAGCACCCCCGTTCGGTGGGGCACTGAAGCTTTCTTT.

The rearrangement uses TRBV5-4 and TRBJ2-4, with 7 bases fitting TRBD2. The J call is uncertain, as TRBJ2-7 better fits the DNA end. From germline, CDR1 is SGHNT and CDR2 YYREEE (reference sequence). This CDR3 region has 15 residues. The CDR3 DNA is TGTGCCAGCAGCTTCGGTGGGGACTACGCCCACGAGCAGTACTTC. This translates into CASSFGGDYAHEQYF.

The chain joins TRBV6-2 or TRBV6-3 to TRBJ2-3; 7 bases align to TRBD2. Trimming at V came to 6 bases and at J to 6 bases, leaving 12 bases not matched to a gene. Germline V gene sequence: CDR1 MNHEY, CDR2 SVGEGT. The CDR3 is 15 residues long. The CDR3 region has the DNA TGTGCCAGCAGAAACCGGGACTACCGCGGCGATACGCAGTATTTT. This codes for CASRNRDYRGDTQYF.